This T cell receptor beta chain was observed in a study of shared clonotypes between healthy human individuals. Positively selected for CCR7, the CD45RO-negative cells used as naive CD8 cells excluded terminally differentiated effector memory CD45RA+ cells. This table comes from immunoSEQ multiplex PCR, and its TCRdb copy is limited to in-frame clones, with some not included. The sample contains 800,000 to 950,000 clones, about 96% of which appear only once. The sequence was collected from a man aged 25 to 45 in good health. The source material was naive CD8+ T cells sorted from blood.

This CDR3 reads CASSFQREQVGANVLTF. The CDR3 nucleotides read TGTGCCAGCAGCTTCCAGCGGGAGCAAGTTGGGGCCAACGTCCTGACTTTC. The chain joins TRBV7-2 to TRBJ2-6; TRBD2 matches 8 bases. The CDR3 contains 17 residues. The V gene's germline CDR1 is SGHTA and CDR2 FQGNSA. The V gene end was trimmed by 3 bases and the J gene end by 3 bases; junction bases not matched to a gene: 7.